This TCR beta chain appears in the sequencing data of a study of blood T cell repertoires in COVID-19. CDR3 length: 11 residues. With 6 bases removed from V and 7 bases from J, the gap between germline ends came to 9 bases. Germline CDR1 reads MNHEY; CDR2 reads SVGAGI. Data came from immunoSEQ multiplex PCR; TCRdb stores just in-frame clones and leaves some out. The sample lists about 8,300 clones; approximately 88% were seen once. The chain has TRBV6-5 and TRBJ1-2; D remains ambiguous. The sequenced sample consisted of peripheral blood. This sequence originates from a human donor in a cohort sampled during active COVID-19. The CDR3 is CASSSLFGYTF. Written as DNA, the CDR3 is TGTGCCAGCAGCTCCTTATTTGGCTACACCTTC.